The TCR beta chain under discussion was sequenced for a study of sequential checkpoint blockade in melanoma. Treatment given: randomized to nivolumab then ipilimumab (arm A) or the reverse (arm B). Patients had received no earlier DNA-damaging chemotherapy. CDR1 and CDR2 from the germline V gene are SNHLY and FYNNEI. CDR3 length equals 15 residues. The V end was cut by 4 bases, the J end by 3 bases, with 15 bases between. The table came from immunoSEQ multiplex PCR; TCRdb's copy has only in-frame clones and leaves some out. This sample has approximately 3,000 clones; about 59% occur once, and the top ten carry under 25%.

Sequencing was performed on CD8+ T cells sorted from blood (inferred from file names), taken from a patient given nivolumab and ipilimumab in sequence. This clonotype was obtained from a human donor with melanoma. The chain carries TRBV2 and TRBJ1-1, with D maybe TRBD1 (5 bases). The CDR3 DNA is TGTGCCAGCAGTGCCTACCAGGGAATTGACACTGAAGCTTTCTTT. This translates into CASSAYQGIDTEAFF. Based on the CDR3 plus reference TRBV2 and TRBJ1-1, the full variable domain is EPEVTQTPSHQVTQMGQEVILRCVPISNHLYFYWYRQILGQKVEFLVSFYNNEISEKSEIFDDQFSVERPDGSNFTLKIRSTKLEDSAMYFCASSAYQGIDTEAFFGQGTRLTVV.